Following are 23 T cell receptor beta chains from one sample sequenced in a study of T-cell memory formation after mild COVID-19. TCRdb re-called the 5' RACE reads through MiXCR, storing one row per CDR3 protein. The profile shows 360,000 or so distinct CDR3 sequences, around 28% of them singletons. Sequenced: PBMCs or a T cell subset sorted from them (not recorded which). These receptor sequences come from an adult woman who had mild COVID-19 (a few samples of this study predate the infection). Cell type and time point are not known.

This clonotype was counted a few times. This chain connects TRBV12-3 or TRBV12-4 to TRBJ2-5, with 9 bases that match TRBD1. V lost 6 bases to trimming and J lost 2 bases; unmatched junction nucleotides: 10. CDR3 size: 16 residues. The CDR3: CASSLDRGFMQETQYF. The CDR3 DNA sequence: TGTGCCAGCAGCCTGGACAGGGGTTTTATGCAAGAGACCCAGTACTTC.

This clonotype appeared a few times. The J gene is TRBJ2-3, the V gene TRBV11-2; D gene unclear. Germline V gene data show CDR1 as SGHAT and CDR2 as FQNNGV. Trimming left V 10 bases short and J 7 bases short, with 15 bases between. This CDR3 contains 12 residues. In nucleotides, the CDR3 is TGTGCCACCGCGACCCCATTGAATACGCAGTATTTT. It translates to CATATPLNTQYF.

Ten or more counts support this clonotype. The V call is TRBV19, the J call TRBJ2-3; unclear D gene. The V end lost 4 bases, the J end lost 1 base, and 9 bases lay between the germline ends. Germline values: CDR1 LNHDA, CDR2 SQIVND (reference sequence). The CDR3 loop spans 14 amino acids. CDR3 nucleotides: TGTGCCAGTAGTAGCCTGCTGGGCACAGATACGCAGTATTTT. It specifies CASSSLLGTDTQYF.

In this sample, this clonotype turned up a few times. This sequence joins TRBV19 and TRBJ1-2, with TRBD1 identical over 7 bases. V trimming: 9 bases; J trimming: 4 bases; junction bases outside the gene matches: 8. The germline V gene encodes CDR1 LNHDA and CDR2 SQIVND (reference sequence). This CDR3 region has 13 residues. The CDR3 bases are TGTGCCAGAAACCGGGACAGCTTCTATGGCTACACCTTC. Its translation: CARNRDSFYGYTF.

This clonotype was detected a few times. V gene TRBV18 combines with J gene TRBJ2-1; TRBD1 matches 9 bases. Trimming took 2 bases from V and 4 from J; bases not matched to a gene: 3. This CDR3 comprises 15 residues. The germline V gene encodes CDR1 KGHSH and CDR2 LQKENI. CDR3 sequence (DNA): TGTGCCAGCTCACCATCCGGGACAGGGTACAATGAGCAGTTCTTC. The encoded protein is CASSPSGTGYNEQFF.

This clonotype showed up just a few times. J is TRBJ2-3 and V is TRBV5-1, with 13 bases identical to TRBD2. CDR1 SGHRS and CDR2 YFSETQ come from the germline V gene. CDR3 length: 19 residues. Trimming removed 4 bases from V and 0 bases from J; junction bases left unmatched: 11. CDR3 sequence: CASSHHGTSGAVSTDTQYF. As DNA, the CDR3 is TGCGCCAGCAGCCACCACGGGACTAGCGGGGCGGTTAGCACAGATACGCAGTATTTT.

This chain links TRBV7-3 with TRBJ2-7; unclear D gene. In germline, CDR1 is SGHTA, CDR2 FQGTGA. Deletions cut 4 bases from V and 6 bases from J, with 13 bases between. The CDR3 is 13 amino acids. The CDR3 bases are TGTGCCAGCAGCTCAGGTCTAGACGCCGAGCAGTACTTC. This gives the protein CASSSGLDAEQYF.

This clonotype was counted between two and nine times. The CDR3 DNA sequence: TGTGCCAGCAGCGCTACAGGGGTGACCCAGTACTTC. It translates to CASSATGVTQYF. The chain carries TRBV9 and TRBJ2-5; 7 bases match TRBD1. The CDR3 is made up of 12 amino acids. The germline CDR1 and CDR2 sequences are SGDLS and YYNGEE. J gave up 7 bases and V 3 bases, and 3 bases lay outside the gene matches.

The chain employs TRBV12-3 or TRBV12-4 and TRBJ2-7, with 8 positions matching TRBD1. The trim removed 6 bases at V and 0 bases at J, leaving 4 bases unmatched. The CDR3 is made up of 14 amino acids. CDR3 loop: CASSRDRTSYEQYF. The CDR3 DNA follows: TGTGCCAGCAGCCGGGACAGGACCTCCTACGAGCAGTACTTC.

The CDR3 is CASSPSEDTQYF. CDR3 in DNA: TGTGCCAGCAGCCCCTCGGAGGATACGCAGTATTTT. The J gene is TRBJ2-3, the V gene TRBV6-2 or TRBV6-3; unclear D gene. The CDR3 extends over 12 amino acids. V lost 6 bases to trimming and J lost 6 bases, with 10 bases between them. Germline V gives CDR1 MNHEY, CDR2 SVGEGT.

CDR3: CASSLGRGYETQYF. The CDR3 region has the DNA TGTGCCAGCAGCTTGGGCAGGGGGTATGAGACCCAGTACTTC. The V gene is TRBV5-6, the J gene TRBJ2-5; 7 bases are shared with TRBD1. V trimming: 0 bases; J trimming: 5 bases; junction bases outside the gene matches: 4. CDR1 is SGHDT, CDR2 YYEEEE, per germline. The CDR3 loop spans 14 amino acids.

The chain combines TRBV7-9 with TRBJ1-2; TRBD1 aligns across 9 bases. The CDR3 is 16 residues long. Germline-derived CDR1 and CDR2 are SEHNR and FQNEAQ (reference sequence). Germline trimming cut 1 base from V and 7 bases from J; bases unmatched to any gene: 10. This CDR3 is CASSLVGTGGVGGYTF. In DNA form, the CDR3 reads TGTGCCAGCAGCTTAGTGGGTACAGGGGGCGTCGGTGGCTACACCTTC.

This chain links TRBV20-1 with TRBJ2-7; 9 nucleotides line up with TRBD2. Looked up from germline, CDR1 is DFQATT and CDR2 is SNEGSKA (reference sequence). After removal of 0 bases from V and 5 bases from J, the junction contained 5 bases not matched to a gene. This CDR3 is 14 amino acids long. CDR3 DNA: TGCAGTGCTAGAGATAGCGGGAGTGGGGACGAGCAGTACTTC. Protein product: CSARDSGSGDEQYF.

In this sample, this clonotype turned up a few times. The chain combines TRBV5-1 with TRBJ1-1; 8 nucleotides agree with TRBD1. Losses at the gene ends were 3 bases for V and 0 bases for J; bases not matched to a gene: 4. Germline values: CDR1 SGHRS, CDR2 YFSETQ. The CDR3 runs 15 residues. The CDR3 region has the DNA TGCGCCAGCAGCTGGACAGGGCAAATGAACACTGAAGCTTTCTTT. Translating it yields CASSWTGQMNTEAFF. Full variable domain (rest looked up from reference TRBV5-1 and TRBJ1-1): KAGVTQTPRYLIKTRGQQVTLSCSPISGHRSVSWYQQTPGQGLQFLFEYFSETQRNKGNFPGRFSGRQFSNSRSEMNVSTLELGDSALYLCASSWTGQMNTEAFFGQGTRLTVV.

The chain uses TRBV12-3 or TRBV12-4 and TRBJ1-5, with 7 bases aligning to TRBD1. The V segment lost 1 base and the J segment 7 bases; nucleotides outside the gene matches: 4. The CDR3 runs to 14 residues. The CDR3 spells CASSLVGGWQPQHF. The DNA for the CDR3 is TGTGCCAGCAGTTTAGTAGGGGGCTGGCAGCCCCAGCATTTT.

This clonotype was seen only a few times. The gene calls are TRBV12-3 or TRBV12-4 and TRBJ2-2; tentatively, D is TRBD2 (6 bases). V was clipped by 3 bases and J by 8 bases, with 13 bases between them. CDR3 length equals 14 residues. The chain's CDR3 is CASSFTRERGELFF. CDR3 DNA: TGTGCCAGCAGTTTTACTCGGGAGCGGGGGGAGCTGTTTTTT.

In this sample, this clonotype turned up a few times. The rearrangement uses TRBV27 and TRBJ2-1; D gene uncertain. Germline V CDR1 and CDR2: MNHEY, SMNVEV (reference sequence). The V end was cut by 2 bases, the J end by 3 bases, with 5 bases between. The CDR3 has 13 amino acids. CDR3 protein: CASSLSFYNEQFF. In DNA, the CDR3 is TGTGCCAGCAGTTTAAGCTTCTACAATGAGCAGTTCTTC.

This clonotype was seen many times. This chain links TRBV5-6 with TRBJ2-7; maybe TRBD1 (6 bases). The CDR3 is made up of 16 amino acids. Germline values: CDR1 SGHDT, CDR2 YYEEEE. V lost 4 bases and J 1 base, leaving 18 bases between the germline ends. The CDR3 is CASSRLRDTLSYEQYF. CDR3 nucleotide sequence: TGTGCCAGCAGCCGGCTCCGGGACACTTTATCCTACGAGCAGTACTTC.

This clonotype was observed a few times. The gene calls are TRBV6-5 and TRBJ1-2, with 9 bases matching TRBD1. With V trimmed by 6 bases and J by 8 bases, 22 bases remained unmatched. The CDR3 runs to 18 residues. Germline CDR1 is MNHEY and CDR2 is SVGAGI. The CDR3 region is CASRPDWTGATESGGYTF. The CDR3 nucleotides are TGTGCCAGCAGGCCGGACTGGACAGGGGCGACCGAATCGGGCGGCTACACCTTC.

This clonotype was counted only a few times. Here the CDR3 DNA reads TGTGCCAGCAGTCTCCTCCGACATCTAGCGGGAGTCGGGGATGAGCAGTTCTTC. Protein product: CASSLLRHLAGVGDEQFF. V usage is TRBV27 and J usage is TRBJ2-1; 10 bases are shared with TRBD2. Unmatched junction bases numbered 18, after V lost 5 bases and J lost 8 bases. Germline lookup yields CDR1 MNHEY and CDR2 SMNVEV (reference sequence). This CDR3 region has 18 residues.

This clonotype was picked up a small number of times. The V and J genes are TRBV5-1 and TRBJ1-1, with a tentative D call TRBD1 (6 bases). Germline-derived CDR1 and CDR2 are SGHRS and YFSETQ. Trimming removed 0 bases from V and 2 bases from J, with 14 bases in between. CDR3 length: 16 amino acids. The CDR3 is CASSLAQGKDNTEAFF. The CDR3 region has the DNA TGCGCCAGCAGCTTGGCGCAGGGGAAGGACAACACTGAAGCTTTCTTT.

The table lists this clonotype with a count of one. This chain connects TRBV20-1 to TRBJ2-7; the D gene is possibly TRBD2 (6 bases). The CDR3 has 13 amino acids. The V end was cut by 3 bases, the J end by 3 bases, with 12 bases between. The germline CDR1 and CDR2 sequences are DFQATT and SNEGSKA (reference sequence). CDR3 in DNA: TGCAGTGCTAGTTACGGACTAAGCTACGAGCAGTACTTC. Translated: CSASYGLSYEQYF.

The chain uses TRBV7-3 and TRBJ2-1; D not resolved. Germline loops: CDR1 SGHTA, CDR2 FQGTGA. The CDR3 contains 14 residues. V lost 5 bases, J lost 0 bases, and 8 bases lay in between. The CDR3 loop is CASSPSPSYNEQFF. The CDR3 DNA sequence: TGTGCCAGCAGCCCCTCCCCCTCCTACAATGAGCAGTTCTTC. The entire variable domain, with the rest obtained from reference TRBV7-3 and TRBJ2-1, is as follows: GAGVSQTPSNKVTEKGKYVELRCDPISGHTALYWYRQSLGQGPEFLIYFQGTGAADDSGLPNDRFFAVRPEGSVSTLKIQRTERGDSAVYLCASSPSPSYNEQFFGPGTRLTVL.